The 20 T cell receptor beta chains presented below share a single source sample, sequenced in a study of PD-1 blockade in mismatch repair-deficient tumors. TCRdb keeps only in-frame clones here, not all; method: immunoSEQ multiplex PCR. There are around 39,000 clones in the sample; over 80% occur only once, and 1% to 1.4% lies in the top ten. The sequenced sample was PBMCs, obtained 38 weeks after starting pembrolizumab. The receptors stem from an adult with mismatch repair-deficient cancer.

The J gene is TRBJ1-2, the V gene TRBV6-5; tentative D call: TRBD1 (5 bases). The CDR3 consists of 12 residues. V was shortened by 5 bases and J by 4 bases, with 8 bases between the two germline ends. Germline V gene lookup returns CDR1 MNHEY and CDR2 SVGAGI. CDR3 sequence (DNA): TGTGCCAGCAGTCAGGACACCTATGGCTACACCTTC. Its translation is CASSQDTYGYTF.

This chain links TRBV5-4 with TRBJ2-7, with TRBD2 matching 7 bases. CDR3 length: 15 residues. Trimming removed 0 bases from V and 0 bases from J; junction bases left unmatched: 3. From germline, CDR1 is SGHNT and CDR2 YYREEE (reference sequence). This CDR3 is CASSLAREHSYEQYF. The CDR3 DNA is TGTGCCAGCAGCTTGGCGCGGGAGCACTCCTACGAGCAGTACTTC.

V gene TRBV19 combines with J gene TRBJ2-6; no clear D. CDR1 is LNHDA, CDR2 SQIVND, per germline (reference sequence). Trimming took 1 base from V and 0 from J, leaving 10 bases between them. The CDR3 has 17 amino acids. Here the CDR3 DNA reads TGTGCCAGTAGTATAGGGAAAGGAGTCTCTGGGGCCAACGTCCTGACTTTC. It encodes CASSIGKGVSGANVLTF.

V gene TRBV28 combines with J gene TRBJ2-1; 8 bases align to TRBD2. Germline CDR1 MDHEN, CDR2 SYDVKM. V lost 4 bases and J lost 15; bases outside the gene matches: 11. This CDR3 comprises 13 residues. The CDR3 sequence: CASSSIGGLAAFF. The CDR3 DNA reads as TGTGCCAGCAGTTCTATTGGCGGACTAGCTGCGTTCTTC.

The chain links TRBV5-4 to TRBJ1-1; no firm D call. Germline CDR1 and CDR2: SGHNT and YYREEE (reference sequence). The V end was cut by 4 bases, the J end by 1 base, with 14 bases between. This CDR3 is built from 15 residues. Here the CDR3 DNA reads TGTGCCAGCAGCGCACCCACGAACGGGAACACTGAAGCTTTCTTT. Amino acid sequence: CASSAPTNGNTEAFF.

The chain joins TRBV5-1 to TRBJ1-1, with D possibly being TRBD1 (5 bases). Germline lookup yields CDR1 SGHRS and CDR2 YFSETQ. CDR3 length: 16 amino acids. V was cut by 1 base and J by 1 base, with 14 bases left in between. The CDR3: CASSLPRGGGNTEAFF. DNA of the CDR3: TGCGCCAGCAGCTTGCCAAGGGGAGGAGGGAACACTGAAGCTTTCTTT.

The rearrangement joins TRBV7-9 to TRBJ2-3; 13 bases agree with TRBD2. The J segment lost 5 bases and the V segment lost 5 bases, leaving 7 bases of the junction unmatched. The CDR3 has 16 residues. Germline values: CDR1 SEHNR, CDR2 FQNEAQ (reference sequence). The CDR3 is CASSHTSGRALDTQYF. The CDR3 DNA is TGTGCCAGCAGCCACACTAGCGGGAGGGCCCTAGATACGCAGTATTTT.

V usage is TRBV5-5 and J usage is TRBJ1-2, with a possible D match to TRBD1 (5 bases). The germline CDR1 and CDR2 sequences are SGHKS and YYEKEE (reference sequence). V was trimmed by 4 bases and J by 5 bases, leaving 18 bases between them. This CDR3 is built from 15 residues. CDR3 sequence reads: CASSATARGRYGYTF. The CDR3 DNA follows: TGTGCCAGCAGCGCTACAGCAAGGGGAAGGTATGGCTACACCTTC.

The chain uses TRBV7-6 and TRBJ2-3; D perhaps matches TRBD1 (5 bases). The CDR3 sequence is 14 residues long. The V end was cut by 3 bases, the J end by 1 base, with 8 bases between. Germline V gives CDR1 SGHVS, CDR2 FNYEAQ. Here the CDR3 reads CASSFTGGTDTQYF. The CDR3 DNA reads TGTGCCAGCAGCTTCACAGGCGGCACAGATACGCAGTATTTT. Full variable domain (outside the CDR3, taken from reference TRBV7-6 and TRBJ2-3): GAGVSQSPRYKVTKRGQDVALRCDPISGHVSLYWYRQALGQGPEFLTYFNYEAQQDKSGLPNDRFSAERPEGSISTLTIQRTEQRDSAMYRCASSFTGGTDTQYFGPGTRLTVL.

The V gene is TRBV7-6, the J gene TRBJ2-7, with a possible D match to TRBD2 (5 bases). The germline gives CDR1 SGHVS, CDR2 FNYEAQ. This CDR3 has 13 amino acids. Trimming removed 1 base at V and 1 base at J, with 5 bases between. CDR3 residues: CASSLGLSYEQYF. The CDR3 bases are TGTGCCAGCAGCTTAGGACTATCCTACGAGCAGTACTTC.

The V and J genes are TRBV5-4 and TRBJ2-7, with 8 bases aligning to TRBD2. The CDR3 has 14 amino acids. Germline trimming cut 5 bases from V and 2 bases from J; bases unmatched to any gene: 6. Per the germline V gene, CDR1 is SGHNT and CDR2 is YYREEE (reference sequence). CDR3 DNA: TGTGCCAGCAGGGCCCCGGGAGGGCCCTACGAGCAGTACTTC. It specifies CASRAPGGPYEQYF.

The J gene is TRBJ2-3, the V gene TRBV5-4; 15 bases match TRBD2. Germline loops: CDR1 SGHNT, CDR2 YYREEE (reference sequence). V shed 4 bases and J 0 bases; nucleotides not matched to a gene: 6. This CDR3 has 18 residues. The DNA of the CDR3 is TGTGCCAGCAGCCCGGGAGGGACTAGCGGGGGGAGCACAGATACGCAGTATTTT. Translation gives CASSPGGTSGGSTDTQYF.

The CDR3 DNA is TGTGCCAGCAGTCAAACAGGGGGTGGCACAGATACGCAGTATTTT. As protein: CASSQTGGGTDTQYF. The chain links TRBV6-6 to TRBJ2-3; TRBD1 matches 8 bases. This CDR3 region has 15 residues. Germline V gene lookup returns CDR1 MNHNY and CDR2 SVGAGI (reference sequence). Trimming took 5 bases from V and 1 from J; bases not matched to a gene: 5.

This clone was observed once. V and J are TRBV4-2 and TRBJ2-7, with 8 positions matching TRBD2. Germline V gives CDR1 LGHNA, CDR2 YNFKEQ. This CDR3 has 16 amino acids. After removal of 0 bases from V and 5 bases from J, the junction contained 9 bases not matched to a gene. The CDR3 protein is CASSQDPGRAIDEQYF. CDR3 DNA: TGTGCCAGCAGCCAAGATCCCGGGAGGGCCATCGACGAGCAGTACTTC.

The rearrangement uses TRBV7-8 and TRBJ1-1; tentatively, D is TRBD1 (6 bases). Germline V gives CDR1 SGHVS, CDR2 FQNEAQ. The CDR3 consists of 15 residues. The germline V and J ends were trimmed by 4 bases and 4 bases, with 16 bases remaining between them. The CDR3 loop is CASSWGLGAGTEAFF. For the CDR3, the DNA is TGTGCCAGCAGCTGGGGCTTGGGGGCAGGCACTGAAGCTTTCTTT.

This sequence joins TRBV27 and TRBJ1-5, with D unclear. V lost 2 bases and J 0 bases, leaving 5 bases between the germline ends. From germline, CDR1 is MNHEY and CDR2 SMNVEV (reference sequence). The CDR3 is 14 amino acids. The CDR3 loop reads CASSLQFSNQPQHF. The CDR3 coding sequence is TGTGCCAGCAGTTTACAGTTTAGCAATCAGCCCCAGCATTTT.

V is TRBV27 and J is TRBJ2-1; 7 bases map to TRBD2. The CDR3 is made up of 13 amino acids. Losses at the gene ends were 8 bases for V and 8 bases for J; bases not matched to a gene: 9. CDR1 and CDR2 (germline): MNHEY, SMNVEV (reference sequence). The CDR3 here is CASGRLAWDEQFF. DNA of the CDR3: TGTGCCAGCGGGAGACTAGCATGGGATGAGCAGTTCTTC.

The chain joins TRBV4-2 to TRBJ2-4, with D perhaps matching TRBD2 (5 bases). The CDR3 length is 17 residues. The germline CDR1 and CDR2 sequences are LGHNA and YNFKEQ. The V end lost 0 bases, the J end lost 0 bases, and 12 bases lay between the germline ends. The CDR3 DNA follows: TGTGCCAGCAGCCAAGAGGGGAGCAGGCTAGCCAAAAACATTCAGTACTTC. As protein: CASSQEGSRLAKNIQYF.

The count of this clone is one. J is TRBJ1-2 and V is TRBV5-8, with D perhaps matching TRBD1 (6 bases). CDR1 SGHTS and CDR2 YDEGEE come from the germline V gene. The CDR3 is made up of 16 amino acids. Trimming removed 2 bases at V and 4 bases at J, with 18 bases between. The CDR3 here is CASSLNRDGWGYGYTF. In DNA form, the CDR3 reads TGTGCCAGCAGCTTAAACAGGGACGGGTGGGGCTATGGCTACACCTTC. The full variable domain, with the rest looked up from reference TRBV5-8 and TRBJ1-2, is EAGVTQSPTHLIKTRGQQATLRCSPISGHTSVYWYQQALGLGLQFLLWYDEGEERNRGNFPPRFSGRQFPNYSSELNVNALELEDSALYLCASSLNRDGWGYGYTFGSGTRLTVV.

V gene TRBV11-3 combines with J gene TRBJ2-7; 7 positions agree with TRBD1. Germline CDR1 reads SGHNT; CDR2 reads YENEEA. The CDR3 extends over 15 amino acids. Trimming removed 5 bases from V and 0 bases from J; junction bases left unmatched: 7. The CDR3 DNA reads TGTGCCAGCAGCCCTGGGACAGCCAGCTCCTACGAGCAGTACTTC. This codes for CASSPGTASSYEQYF.